This T cell receptor (beta chain) was sequenced for a study of T cell repertoires in ileal Crohn's disease. Study at large: Patients had a median roughly 8-year disease duration, and roughly 38% were active smokers.

The assay was immunoSEQ multiplex PCR, and TCRdb's table has in-frame clones only and misses some. This table has 16,000 or so clones, approximately 92% appearing once. The study's findings and limits: High-frequency clones were more common in sorted CD8 than CD4 cells.

Documented time point: inflamed ileum from the surgical specimen. Patients were adults with ileal or ileocolonic Crohn's disease needing resection. Regarding this clone: Its antigen is unknown.

The receptor comes from an adult with Crohn's disease. Source material: ileal tissue.

This chain's CDR3 is CSVVGGGVSRETQYF. For the CDR3, the DNA is TGCAGCGTTGTCGGCGGCGGGGTCAGCCGGGAGACCCAGTACTTC. The V call is TRBV29-1, the J call TRBJ2-5; possibly TRBD2 for D (6 bases). Germline values: CDR1 SQVTM, CDR2 ANQGSEA. This CDR3 is built from 15 residues. V lost 4 bases to trimming and J lost 5 bases, with 20 bases between them.